These 24 T cell receptor beta chains share one sample of origin, sequenced in a study of shared clonotypes between healthy human individuals. Produced via immunoSEQ multiplex PCR; TCRdb's table is partial and in-frame only. This table holds about 380,000 clones, 96% found once. Sequences were obtained from memory CD8+ T cells sorted from blood. Subset defined: CD45RO+ cells pooled with CCR7-negative TemRA cells. These receptors were taken from a man in his thirties or forties in good health.

The gene calls are TRBV6-5 and TRBJ1-3; the D is unclear. CDR1 and CDR2 (germline): MNHEY, SVGAGI. The CDR3 consists of 13 residues. The V end was cut by 6 bases, the J end by 4 bases, with 10 bases between. The CDR3 sequence is CASSQRGGNTIYF. In nucleotides, the CDR3 is TGTGCCAGCAGCCAAAGAGGGGGAAACACCATATATTTT.

V gene TRBV5-4 combines with J gene TRBJ1-2, with D perhaps TRBD1 (5 bases). Trimming pared 0 bases from V and 8 bases from J, leaving 17 bases between. Germline CDR1 is SGHNT and CDR2 is YYREEE (reference sequence). The CDR3 totals 15 residues. This CDR3 is CASSLGGSLLWGYTF. The CDR3 nucleotides read TGTGCCAGCAGCTTGGGGGGGTCCCTACTATGGGGCTACACCTTC. The full variable domain, with the rest looked up from reference TRBV5-4 and TRBJ1-2, is ETGVTQSPTHLIKTRGQQVTLRCSSQSGHNTVSWYQQALGQGPQFIFQYYREEENGRGNFPPRFSGLQFPNYSSELNVNALELDDSALYLCASSLGGSLLWGYTFGSGTRLTVV.

Of note for this clone: The identical CDR3 is also encoded by other nucleotide sequences in the sample. J is TRBJ2-5 and V is TRBV7-2; 9 bases fit TRBD1. CDR1 and CDR2 (germline): SGHTA, FQGNSA. V shed 1 base, J shed 1 base, and the junction held 1 base outside the gene matches. CDR3 length: 15 residues. The CDR3 DNA is TGTGCCAGCAGCTTAGGGGACAGGGTCCAAGAGACCCAGTACTTC. Its protein is CASSLGDRVQETQYF.

The chain combines TRBV1 with TRBJ2-7; the D call of TRBD2 is as the table states it, not checked on the DNA. TRBV1 is noted as a pseudogene. The CDR3 is made up of 18 amino acids. The CDR3 region is CTSSQDLTGTALTYEQYF. CDR3 DNA sequence: TGCACCAGCAGCCAAGATCTTACTGGGACTGCATTAACCTACGAGCAGTACTTC.

The rearrangement joins TRBV14 to TRBJ2-7, with 7 bases aligning to TRBD2. V shed 4 bases and J 3 bases; nucleotides not matched to a gene: 6. CDR3 size: 14 residues. Germline V gene sequence: CDR1 SGHDN, CDR2 FVKESK. This chain's CDR3 is CASSRAGGYYEQYF. The DNA of the CDR3 is TGTGCCAGCAGCCGGGCCGGGGGGTACTACGAGCAGTACTTC.

This rearrangement joins TRBV5-6 to TRBJ1-2; no reliable D call. CDR3 length: 13 amino acids. CDR1 and CDR2 (germline): SGHDT, YYEEEE. The V end was cut by 1 base, the J end by 5 bases, with 9 bases between. The CDR3 is CASSLKQLYGYTF. The CDR3 DNA reads as TGTGCCAGCAGCTTGAAACAGCTATATGGCTACACCTTC.

This clone was observed once. The rearrangement links TRBV19 to TRBJ2-7, with 9 bases matching TRBD1. Germline V CDR1 and CDR2: LNHDA, SQIVND (reference sequence). This CDR3 is 15 amino acids long. Losses at the gene ends were 3 bases for V and 4 bases for J; bases not matched to a gene: 7. CDR3 residues: CASSIATGGVYEQYF. The CDR3 coding sequence is TGTGCCAGTAGTATCGCGACAGGGGGGGTATACGAGCAGTACTTC. The full variable domain, completed using reference TRBV19 and TRBJ2-7, is DGGITQSPKYLFRKEGQNVTLSCEQNLNHDAMYWYRQDPGQGLRLIYYSQIVNDFQKGDIAEGYSVSREKKESFPLTVTSAQKNPTAFYLCASSIATGGVYEQYFGPGTRLTVT.

J is TRBJ2-7 and V is TRBV4-2; 10 bases agree with TRBD1. CDR1 and CDR2 from the germline V gene are LGHNA and YNFKEQ. V was clipped by 2 bases and J by 3 bases; unmatched bases: 4. The CDR3 is made up of 15 amino acids. The CDR3 here is CASSQTGTGVYEQYF. The DNA of the CDR3 is TGTGCCAGCAGCCAAACCGGGACAGGGGTCTACGAGCAGTACTTC.

The CDR3 region is CASSIDRSSYEQYF. The CDR3 DNA reads as TGTGCCAGTAGTATCGACAGGAGCTCCTACGAGCAGTACTTC. This sequence joins TRBV19 and TRBJ2-7; a possible D gene is TRBD1 (6 bases). The CDR3 has 14 residues. Trimming cost V 3 bases and J 0 bases, with 9 bases left between them. The germline gives CDR1 LNHDA, CDR2 SQIVND (reference sequence).

The chain combines TRBV7-9 with TRBJ2-7; D not certain. Trimming cost V 3 bases and J 1 base, with 7 bases left between them. This CDR3 contains 13 residues. Germline CDR1 reads SEHNR; CDR2 reads FQNEAQ (reference sequence). CDR3 sequence: CASSFLHSYEQYF. CDR3 nucleotide sequence: TGTGCCAGCAGCTTTTTACATTCCTACGAGCAGTACTTC.

A single count supports this clone. J is TRBJ1-1 and V is TRBV30; maybe TRBD1 (6 bases). The CDR3 contains 12 residues. The ends were cut back, 5 bases at V and 1 base at J, with 8 bases in the middle. Germline CDR1 GTSNPN, CDR2 SVGIG (reference sequence). The CDR3 DNA sequence: TGTGCCTGGGGACAGACGAACACTGAAGCTTTCTTT. Protein product: CAWGQTNTEAFF.

The chain is built from TRBV7-9 and TRBJ2-7; possible D gene TRBD1, 6 bases. The CDR3 has 15 amino acids. CDR1 SEHNR and CDR2 FQNEAQ come from the germline V gene (reference sequence). Trimming took off 6 bases at V and 5 bases at J, with 20 bases between the two ends. The CDR3 loop is CASRPLQGRGNEQYF. In DNA form, the CDR3 reads TGTGCCAGCAGGCCATTACAGGGCCGGGGAAACGAGCAGTACTTC.

The chain joins TRBV10-2 to TRBJ1-5, with 8 bases fitting TRBD1. The trim removed 4 bases at V and 3 bases at J, leaving 11 bases unmatched. Germline CDR1 reads WSHSY; CDR2 reads SAAADI. This CDR3 region has 17 residues. The CDR3 protein is CASSVASGTGINQPQHF. The CDR3 region has the DNA TGCGCCAGCAGTGTCGCCTCCGGGACAGGTATCAATCAGCCCCAGCATTTT.

The CDR3 DNA sequence: TGTGCCAGCAGTCCCTCTGGGTTTTGGGGCACCATATATTTT. It encodes CASSPSGFWGTIYF. The chain is built from TRBV7-2 and TRBJ1-3; D unresolved. Looked up from germline, CDR1 is SGHTA and CDR2 is FQGNSA. The CDR3 has 14 amino acids. Trimming shortened V by 6 bases and J by 9 bases, and 18 bases separated the two germline ends.

This sequence joins TRBV28 and TRBJ2-7; D possibly corresponds to TRBD2 (6 bases). Germline V gene sequence: CDR1 MDHEN, CDR2 SYDVKM. The germline V and J ends were trimmed by 7 bases and 3 bases, with 19 bases remaining between them. This CDR3 has 15 amino acids. The CDR3, as DNA: TGTGCCAGCACGGGCCCGTTGGGGGGAAACTACGAGCAGTACTTC. Amino acid sequence: CASTGPLGGNYEQYF.

A single count supports this clone. The rearrangement joins TRBV4-1 to TRBJ2-2, with D maybe TRBD1 (6 bases). The V gene's germline CDR1 is MGHRA and CDR2 YSYEKL. The germline V and J ends were trimmed by 2 bases and 4 bases, with 11 bases remaining between them. The CDR3 contains 15 residues. The DNA of the CDR3 is TGCGCCAGCAGCCAAAATCAGGGGCGCACCGGGGAGCTGTTTTTT. Amino acids: CASSQNQGRTGELFF.

The V gene is TRBV5-5, the J gene TRBJ2-5; TRBD2 matches at 10 bases. Germline lookup yields CDR1 SGHKS and CDR2 YYEKEE (reference sequence). V gave up 2 bases and J gave up 1 base; unmatched junction bases: 2. The CDR3 has 15 residues. The CDR3: CASSLAGGSQETQYF. As DNA, the CDR3 is TGTGCCAGCAGCTTAGCGGGAGGGAGCCAAGAGACCCAGTACTTC.

This rearrangement joins TRBV2 to TRBJ2-7, with TRBD1 identical over 8 bases. Germline CDR1 and CDR2: SNHLY and FYNNEI. The trim removed 8 bases at V and 6 bases at J, leaving 3 bases unmatched. This CDR3 comprises 11 residues. This CDR3 is CASAGGSEQYF. DNA for the CDR3: TGTGCCAGCGCAGGGGGCAGCGAGCAGTACTTC.

This chain links TRBV7-9 with TRBJ1-4; a possible D gene is TRBD1 (5 bases). The ends were cut back, 5 bases at V and 0 bases at J, with 13 bases in the middle. The CDR3 covers 16 residues. The V gene's germline CDR1 is SEHNR and CDR2 FQNEAQ (reference sequence). CDR3 bases: TGTGCCAGCAGCATGGGACTGATGTCAACTAATGAAAAACTGTTTTTT. Translating gives CASSMGLMSTNEKLFF.

The rearrangement uses TRBV18 and TRBJ2-5; 9 nucleotides align to TRBD2. The ends lost 2 bases at V and 4 bases at J; junction bases unmatched: 2. The CDR3 totals 14 residues. Germline loops: CDR1 KGHSH, CDR2 LQKENI. CDR3 coding DNA: TGTGCCAGCTCACCATTAGCGGGAGCAGAGACCCAGTACTTC. Translating gives CASSPLAGAETQYF.

The chain links TRBV19 to TRBJ2-7; maybe TRBD1 (5 bases). The CDR3 has 14 amino acids. The germline V gene encodes CDR1 LNHDA and CDR2 SQIVND (reference sequence). The V gene lost 6 bases and the J gene lost 0 bases, with 12 bases spanning the gap. The CDR3 DNA sequence: TGTGCCAGTAGCGCCCACAGGTACTCCTACGAGCAGTACTTC. Its protein product is CASSAHRYSYEQYF.

The V gene is TRBV19, the J gene TRBJ1-1; D possibly corresponds to TRBD1 (6 bases). V gave up 6 bases and J gave up 6 bases, with 8 bases separating them. There are 11 residues in the CDR3. From germline, CDR1 is LNHDA and CDR2 SQIVND (reference sequence). CDR3 DNA: TGTGCCAGTAGCAGGGGCGCTGAAGCTTTCTTT. Amino acids: CASSRGAEAFF.

CDR3 residues: CASSEAGHPRYEQYF. CDR3 in DNA: TGTGCCAGCAGTGAAGCGGGTCACCCCAGGTACGAGCAGTACTTC. The chain is built from TRBV2 and TRBJ2-7; no definite D call. V gave up 0 bases and J gave up 4 bases, with 13 bases separating them. This CDR3 is 15 amino acids long. Per germline, CDR1 SNHLY and CDR2 FYNNEI. Looking up the rest from reference TRBV2 and TRBJ2-7 gives the full variable domain: EPEVTQTPSHQVTQMGQEVILRCVPISNHLYFYWYRQILGQKVEFLVSFYNNEISEKSEIFDDQFSVERPDGSNFTLKIRSTKLEDSAMYFCASSEAGHPRYEQYFGPGTRLTVT.

The chain combines TRBV28 with TRBJ2-7, with 7 bases aligning to TRBD1. The CDR3 covers 13 residues. V dropped 6 bases and J dropped 3; count of bases not matched to a gene: 5. Germline CDR1 and CDR2: MDHEN and SYDVKM. The CDR3 DNA reads TGTGCCAGCAGGACAGGGCCCTTCTACGAGCAGTACTTC. The encoded protein is CASRTGPFYEQYF. Drawing the rest from reference TRBV28 and TRBJ2-7, the complete variable domain is DVKVTQSSRYLVKRTGEKVFLECVQDMDHENMFWYRQDPGLGLRLIYFSYDVKMKEKGDIPEGYSVSREKKERFSLILESASTNQTSMYLCASRTGPFYEQYFGPGTRLTVT.